These 8 T cell receptor beta chains came from one sample sequenced in a study of blood T cell repertoires in COVID-19. Data came from immunoSEQ multiplex PCR; TCRdb stores just in-frame clones and leaves some out. Found here are about 160,000 clones, about 88% of them singletons; the top ten hold about 6.5%. Sequenced sample: PBMCs or T cells enriched from blood (not recorded which). Receptor source: a woman aged 50 to 60 who had recovered from COVID-19.

The genes are TRBV19 and TRBJ1-3, with D perhaps TRBD1 (6 bases). Trimming stripped 6 bases from V and 0 bases from J, with 9 bases between. CDR3 length: 14 residues. From germline, CDR1 is LNHDA and CDR2 SQIVND (reference sequence). The CDR3 DNA is TGTGCCAGTAGACAGGGCCACTCTGGAAACACCATATATTTT. This encodes CASRQGHSGNTIYF.

The CDR3 here is CASSVAETYEQYF. In DNA, the CDR3 is TGTGCCAGCTCAGTAGCGGAAACCTACGAGCAGTACTTC. The V gene is TRBV18, the J gene TRBJ2-7, with TRBD2 as a possible D gene (6 bases). The CDR3 runs to 13 residues. The V end was cut by 5 bases, the J end by 2 bases, with 10 bases between. Looked up from germline, CDR1 is KGHSH and CDR2 is LQKENI.

CDR3 DNA sequence: TGTGCCAGTAATCCAGGGAGGCTCAATGAGCAGTTCTTC. It translates to CASNPGRLNEQFF. V usage is TRBV19 and J usage is TRBJ2-1; tentative D call: TRBD2 (6 bases). In germline, CDR1 is LNHDA, CDR2 SQIVND (reference sequence). The CDR3 runs 13 residues. V dropped 7 bases and J dropped 6 bases, with 13 bases sitting between them.

The chain couples TRBV10-3 to TRBJ2-1, with TRBD2 matching over 7 bases. With V trimmed by 3 bases and J by 6 bases, 8 bases remained unmatched. CDR3 length: 15 amino acids. Germline V lookup: CDR1 ENHRY, CDR2 SYGVKD. DNA of the CDR3: TGTGCCATCAGTGATGTGGGGGGGAGGGGCAATGAGCAGTTCTTC. Translated: CAISDVGGRGNEQFF.

The table lists this clone with a few counts. The rearrangement links TRBV11-3 to TRBJ2-5, with 8 bases lining up with TRBD2. In germline, CDR1 is SGHNT, CDR2 YENEEA. V shed 1 base, J shed 4 bases, and the junction held 5 bases outside the gene matches. The CDR3 consists of 15 residues. The CDR3 bases are TGTGCCAGCAGCTTAGGTAGCGGGATAACAGAGACCCAGTACTTC. This gives the protein CASSLGSGITETQYF.

This chain uses TRBV2 with TRBJ1-2; a weak D match, TRBD1 (5 bases). This CDR3 region has 16 residues. Between the trimmed V and J ends, which lost 2 bases and 2 bases, there was a span of 15 bases. CDR1 and CDR2 (germline): SNHLY, FYNNEI. CDR3 residues: CASSERAAGINYGYTF. The DNA for the CDR3 is TGTGCCAGCAGTGAAAGGGCTGCAGGGATAAACTATGGCTACACCTTC.

V and J are TRBV5-4 and TRBJ1-2; 8 bases agree with TRBD1. The V and J ends lost 4 bases and 4 bases, in that order; junction bases with no gene match: 12. The length of the CDR3 is 16 residues. From germline, CDR1 is SGHNT and CDR2 YYREEE (reference sequence). The CDR3 DNA is TGTGCCAGCAGCCCCCCAGGGACAGGAGGTAGCTATGGCTACACCTTC. Translation: CASSPPGTGGSYGYTF.

The chain uses TRBV28 and TRBJ2-7; 7 nucleotides agree with TRBD1. V lost 3 bases, J lost 3 bases, and 8 bases stayed unmatched. CDR1 is MDHEN and CDR2 is SYDVKM in the germline V gene. The CDR3 length is 15 residues. CDR3 in amino acids: CASSFPGRTGYEQYF. For the CDR3, the DNA is TGTGCCAGCAGTTTCCCCGGGCGGACAGGCTACGAGCAGTACTTC.